This T cell receptor (beta chain) emerged from a study of CD8 T cells in Susac syndrome. Study-wide context: When their blood was taken, the Susac syndrome patients had either not yet had any therapy, were taking corticosteroids, or were taking intravenous immunoglobulin alone.

CD8+ and CD4+ blood T cells underwent TCR beta sequencing. TEMRA cells were FACS-enriched, while CD8+ and CD4+ T cells were negatively isolated. The CDR3 has 13 amino acids. Trimming at V came to 6 bases and at J to 5 bases, leaving 7 bases not matched to a gene. Per germline, CDR1 MNHEY and CDR2 SMNVEV (reference sequence). Random hexamers were used to reverse transcribe about 0.5 to 1 ug of RNA. The method of amplification for TCR beta CDR3 was immunoSEQ multiplex PCR, covering 54 Vbeta and 13 Jbeta. TCRdb independently ran MiXCR on the immunoSEQ multiplex PCR reads; one entry per CDR3 protein. Counted here are 85,000 to 95,000 distinct CDR3 sequences, roughly 94% occurring once; the ten biggest clones make up over 0.3%.

Specimen: CD4+ T cells from PBMCs. The receptor comes from a human donor with Susac syndrome. The chain uses TRBV27 and TRBJ2-7; 7 bases line up with TRBD1. CDR3 protein: CASRRDRVDEQYF. In DNA form, the CDR3 reads TGTGCCAGCAGGCGTGACAGGGTCGACGAGCAGTACTTC.